This T cell receptor beta chain was obtained from a study of cytomegalovirus exposure and HLA in healthy donors. Germline assignment: CDR1 SGDLS and CDR2 YYNGEE. The J segment lost 5 bases and the V segment lost 0 bases, leaving 4 bases of the junction unmatched. This CDR3 comprises 16 residues. The sample holds one count of this clone. As for the donors, each was a healthy bone marrow donor. 60 Vbeta and 13 Jbeta primers were used in PCR. Clones were sequenced by immunoSEQ multiplex PCR, and TCRdb holds only the in-frame ones, with some missing. The sample records about 190,000 clones, over 65% being singletons.

This chain uses TRBV9 with TRBJ2-5, with 13 bases lining up with TRBD2. This TCR came from a woman aged 45 to 65 in good health and CMV-seropositive. The sequenced material came from PBMCs. Written as DNA, the CDR3 is TGTGCCAGCAGCGTAGTGGAGGGACTAGCGGGGGAGACCCAGTACTTC. It encodes CASSVVEGLAGETQYF. The variable domain in full, with the rest retrieved from reference TRBV9 and TRBJ2-5, is DSGVTQTPKHLITATGQRVTLRCSPRSGDLSVYWYQQSLDQGLQFLIQYYNGEERAKGNILERFSAQQFPDLHSELNLSSLELGDSALYFCASSVVEGLAGETQYFGPGTRLLVL.